This T cell receptor (beta chain) originates from a study of CD8+ T cells in alopecia areata. Investigators isolated RNA and reverse transcribed it into cDNA to act as the sequencing template. This table comes from immunoSEQ multiplex PCR, and its TCRdb copy is limited to in-frame clones, with some not included. This table has over 150,000 clones, roughly 60% appearing once. Germline values: CDR1 MNHNY, CDR2 SVGAGI (reference sequence). The CDR3 extends over 15 amino acids. Losses at the gene ends were 5 bases for V and 5 bases for J; bases not matched to a gene: 10. As concerns this clone: Antigen specificity is unknown.

The treatment denotes: oral pan-JAK inhibitor, 5-10 mg twice daily. Study-wide points: Normal scalp showed lower clonality than lesional scalp, especially alopecia totalis/universalis.

The clonotype was recovered from a human donor with alopecia areata. The chain uses TRBV6-6 and TRBJ1-2; 8 bases are a match to TRBD1. Specimen: CD4+ T cells sorted from blood, collected at week 24, from a patient treated with tofacitinib. In DNA form, the CDR3 reads TGTGCCAGCAGTGACGACAGGGGCTCACCTTATGGCTACACCTTC. Protein sequence: CASSDDRGSPYGYTF.